This T cell receptor (beta chain) came from a study of blood T cell repertoires in COVID-19. Looking at the study overall: PBMCs, B-cell-depleted T cells, or T cells were the source of the cDNA or gDNA that made up the material.

The assay was immunoSEQ multiplex PCR, and TCRdb's table has in-frame clones only and misses some. Of some 160,000 clones listed, about four fifths are singletons. V was pared by 8 bases and J by 4 bases, with 9 bases of the junction left unmatched. The germline CDR1 and CDR2 sequences are MNHEY and SVGAGI. CDR3 length equals 15 residues. As for this clone: This specimen includes other DNA sequences encoding the same CDR3.

Input material: PBMCs or T cells enriched from blood (not recorded which). This sequence originates from a woman aged 55-75 years who had recovered from COVID-19. The chain carries TRBV6-5 and TRBJ2-1, with TRBD2 matching 9 bases. CDR3 amino acids: CASSPLAGSYNEQFF. CDR3 DNA: TGTGCCAGCTCCCCTCTAGCGGGGTCATACAATGAGCAGTTCTTC.